There are many counts of the clone carrying this TCR beta chain. The junction departs from germline at one end; a sequencing error may be responsible. This sample was included in a study of regulatory T cells in long-lasting Graves disease. Sequencing libraries for TCR beta were prepared with iRepertoire HTBI primers and Arm-PCR of CDR3 regions. TCRdb processed the multiplex PCR reads anew with MiXCR; each CDR3 protein has one entry. The repertoire consists of 400,000 to 500,000 distinct CDR3 sequences, with roughly 17% occurring once and the leading ten covering 23%. Time point described: newly diagnosed GD, antithyroid drugs for less than 3 months. There was RNA extracted from PBMCs, and the TCR library was made from it. Germline loops: CDR1 SGHRS, CDR2 YFSETQ. The CDR3 extends over 13 amino acids. These same records also appear under a second study, on T cells in Graves' hyperthyroidism and ophthalmopathy.

Sequences were derived from peripheral blood mononuclear cells (PBMCs), sampled at new diagnosis, from a patient treated with antithyroid drugs. The chain couples TRBV5-1 to TRBJ2-5; possible D gene TRBD2, 5 bases. The TCR sequence derives from a woman aged 18-30 years with Graves disease. The CDR3 here is CASSLAWGETQYF. The CDR3, as DNA: TGTGCCAGCAGCTTAGCGTGGGGAGAGACCCAGTACTTC.